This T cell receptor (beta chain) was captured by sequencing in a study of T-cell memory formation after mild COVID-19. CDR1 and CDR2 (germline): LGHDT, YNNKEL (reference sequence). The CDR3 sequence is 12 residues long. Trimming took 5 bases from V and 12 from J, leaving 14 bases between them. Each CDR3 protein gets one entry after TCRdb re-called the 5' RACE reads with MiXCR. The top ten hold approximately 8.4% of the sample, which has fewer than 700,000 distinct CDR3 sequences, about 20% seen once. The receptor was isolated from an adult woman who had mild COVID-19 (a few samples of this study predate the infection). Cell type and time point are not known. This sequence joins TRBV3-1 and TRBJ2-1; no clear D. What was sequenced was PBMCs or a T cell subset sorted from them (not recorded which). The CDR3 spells CASSSTTSPQFF. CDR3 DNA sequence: TGTGCCAGCAGCTCGACGACCTCCCCGCAGTTCTTC.